The 24 T cell receptor beta chains reported below all come from one sample, sequenced in a study of cytomegalovirus exposure and HLA in healthy donors. The PCR contained 60 Vbeta and 13 Jbeta primers. TCRdb's copy holds only in-frame clones and misses some; the assay was immunoSEQ multiplex PCR. The table includes 55,000 or so clones, approximately 84% detected once. The sequenced material came from PBMCs. These receptors originate from a middle-aged man in good health and CMV-seronegative.

The chain has TRBV28 and TRBJ2-3; 8 bases agree with TRBD2. The V gene's germline CDR1 is MDHEN and CDR2 SYDVKM. The CDR3 has 14 residues. Losses at the gene ends were 5 bases for V and 6 bases for J; bases not matched to a gene: 7. The CDR3 DNA sequence: TGTGCCAGCAGTAGCGGGGGACCAGGGGATACGCAGTATTTT. Its protein product is CASSSGGPGDTQYF.

CDR3 in DNA: TGTGCCAGTGACAGGGGAGGCGAAAAACTGTTTTTT. Translation: CASDRGGEKLFF. The chain recombines TRBV6-1 with TRBJ1-4; 8 nucleotides line up with TRBD1. The germline V gene has CDR1 MNHNS and CDR2 SASEGT. CDR3 length: 12 residues. J was trimmed by 8 bases and V by 9 bases; bases with no gene match: 5.

The CDR3 bases are TGTGCCAGTAGTTTGACTGCCTATGGCTACACCTTC. It encodes CASSLTAYGYTF. The chain is built from TRBV19 and TRBJ1-2; unclear D gene. Trimming took off 5 bases at V and 4 bases at J, with 8 bases between the two ends. The CDR3 spans 12 residues. Germline loops: CDR1 LNHDA, CDR2 SQIVND (reference sequence).

J is TRBJ1-1 and V is TRBV11-3; perhaps TRBD1 as D (5 bases). The CDR3 sequence is 14 residues long. Trimming pared 1 base from V and 5 bases from J, leaving 11 bases between. Germline CDR1 is SGHNT and CDR2 is YENEEA. The CDR3 coding sequence is TGTGCCAGCAGCTTAGCGGCAGGGATAACTGAAGCTTTCTTT. Translating gives CASSLAAGITEAFF.

This sequence joins TRBV5-1 and TRBJ2-7, with D perhaps TRBD2 (5 bases). Trimming took 3 bases from V and 0 from J, leaving 10 bases between them. The germline V gene encodes CDR1 SGHRS and CDR2 YFSETQ. The CDR3 is 14 amino acids. CDR3 residues: CASSSERSSYEQYF. CDR3 coding DNA: TGCGCCAGCAGCTCTGAGCGGAGCTCCTACGAGCAGTACTTC.

The rearrangement joins TRBV5-4 to TRBJ2-1, with TRBD1 matching over 10 bases. The CDR3 extends over 15 amino acids. CDR1 is SGHNT, CDR2 YYREEE, per germline (reference sequence). V lost 4 bases to trimming and J lost 3 bases; unmatched junction nucleotides: 4. The CDR3 is CASSGGQGVYNEQFF. For the CDR3, the DNA is TGTGCCAGCAGCGGCGGACAGGGGGTCTACAATGAGCAGTTCTTC. Full variable domain (outside the CDR3, taken from reference TRBV5-4 and TRBJ2-1): ETGVTQSPTHLIKTRGQQVTLRCSSQSGHNTVSWYQQALGQGPQFIFQYYREEENGRGNFPPRFSGLQFPNYSSELNVNALELDDSALYLCASSGGQGVYNEQFFGPGTRLTVL.

This clone was seen a few times. The rearrangement uses TRBV7-3 and TRBJ2-1, with 16 nucleotides matching TRBD2. V was pared by 5 bases and J by 7 bases, with 5 bases of the junction left unmatched. This CDR3 comprises 16 residues. Germline CDR1 is SGHTA and CDR2 is FQGTGA. CDR3 residues: CASSLGLAGGRNEQFF. In DNA, the CDR3 is TGTGCCAGCAGCCTGGGACTAGCGGGGGGGAGGAATGAGCAGTTCTTC.

Note on this clone: A junction end diverges from the germline sequence, so it may reflect a read error. The chain uses TRBV5-4 and TRBJ2-3, with D unclear. Germline loops: CDR1 SGHNT, CDR2 YYREEE (reference sequence). The CDR3 extends over 11 amino acids. CDR3 amino acids: CLAGGTDTQYF. In nucleotides, the CDR3 is TGCCTTGCCGGTGGCACAGATACGCAGTATTTT. Filled out from reference TRBV5-4 and TRBJ2-3, the complete variable domain reads ETGVTQSPTHLIKTRGQQVTLRCSSQSGHNTVSWYQQALGQGPQFIFQYYREEENGRGNFPPRFSGLQFPNYSSELNVNALELDDSALYLCLAGGTDTQYFGPGTRLTVL.

The chain links TRBV28 to TRBJ2-5, with a tentative D call TRBD1 (5 bases). V lost 4 bases, J lost 11 bases, and 17 bases lay in between. Germline V gene lookup returns CDR1 MDHEN and CDR2 SYDVKM. This CDR3 is 13 amino acids long. Written as DNA, the CDR3 is TGTGCCAGCAGTTATCAGGGAACGGGCAAGCAGTACTTC. Residues: CASSYQGTGKQYF.

The chain is built from TRBV11-2 and TRBJ2-1, with 8 bases matching TRBD2. The CDR3 sequence is 18 residues long. Trimming at V came to 5 bases and at J to 0 bases, leaving 12 bases not matched to a gene. Per the germline V gene, CDR1 is SGHAT and CDR2 is FQNNGV. This chain's CDR3 is CASSRNHGGGSSYNEQFF. CDR3 sequence (DNA): TGTGCCAGCAGCCGAAACCACGGGGGGGGAAGCTCCTACAATGAGCAGTTCTTC.

A word on this clone: Its ends do not fully match the called genes, so a read error is possible. This chain uses TRBV7-4 with TRBJ2-3; 11 bases are shared with TRBD2. The CDR3 runs 21 residues. Looked up from germline, CDR1 is SGHVT and CDR2 is SQSDAQ. The CDR3 DNA reads as TGTGCCAGCAGTTTAGAGTTTAGCCTAGCGGGGGGTGCCGGCGTCACAGATACGCAGTATTTT. Amino acids: CASSLEFSLAGGAGVTDTQYF.

This sequence joins TRBV2 and TRBJ1-2; no clear D gene. Germline CDR1 is SNHLY and CDR2 is FYNNEI. Trimming stripped 7 bases from V and 1 base from J, with 16 bases between. The CDR3 loop spans 15 amino acids. This CDR3 reads CASNGWAGLNYGYTF. Written as DNA, the CDR3 is TGTGCCAGCAATGGGTGGGCTGGGCTTAACTATGGCTACACCTTC.

CDR3 coding DNA: TGTGCCAGCACCGCGAACACCGGGGAGCTGTTTTTT. It yields the protein CASTANTGELFF. V and J are TRBV6-1 and TRBJ2-2; D call uncertain. Trimming pared 7 bases from V and 0 bases from J, leaving 3 bases between. The CDR3 is 12 residues long. Germline V gene sequence: CDR1 MNHNS, CDR2 SASEGT.

The V call is TRBV5-1, the J call TRBJ2-1; tentatively, D is TRBD2 (5 bases). This CDR3 region has 16 residues. From germline, CDR1 is SGHRS and CDR2 YFSETQ. V was pared by 7 bases and J by 5 bases, with 22 bases between. In nucleotides, the CDR3 is TGCGCCAGCGGCCCGGGGATCCTTACTGGGAACAATGAGCAGTTCTTC. Residues: CASGPGILTGNNEQFF.

The chain has TRBV27 and TRBJ2-7; 7 nucleotides align to TRBD1. Germline V gene sequence: CDR1 MNHEY, CDR2 SMNVEV (reference sequence). The CDR3 extends over 15 amino acids. Trimming cost V 5 bases and J 1 base; bases outside gene matches: 8. Here the CDR3 DNA reads TGTGCCAGCAGTAGGCAGGGGGTAGGGTCCTACGAGCAGTACTTC. Translated: CASSRQGVGSYEQYF.

The chain joins TRBV6-5 to TRBJ2-5, with D maybe TRBD1 (5 bases). The CDR3 has 12 residues. Germline values: CDR1 MNHEY, CDR2 SVGAGI. V shed 2 bases and J shed 5 bases, with 6 bases lying between them. CDR3 sequence reads: CASSYAGETQYF. In DNA form, the CDR3 reads TGTGCCAGCAGTTACGCAGGGGAGACCCAGTACTTC.

The chain has TRBV5-4 and TRBJ2-1; 10 bases match TRBD2. V was pared by 1 base and J by 6 bases, with 4 bases of the junction left unmatched. This CDR3 is 15 amino acids long. Germline-derived CDR1 and CDR2 are SGHNT and YYREEE (reference sequence). The CDR3: CASSLSGGALNEQFF. CDR3 nucleotide sequence: TGTGCCAGCAGCTTGAGCGGGGGGGCACTCAATGAGCAGTTCTTC.

The rearrangement links TRBV5-1 to TRBJ2-2; no firm D call. Germline V gene sequence: CDR1 SGHRS, CDR2 YFSETQ. V was shortened by 0 bases and J by 8 bases, with 5 bases between the two germline ends. There are 12 residues in the CDR3. CDR3 bases: TGCGCCAGCAGCTTGGTCAGGGGGGAGCTGTTTTTT. Protein product: CASSLVRGELFF.

This clone was counted between two and nine times. The chain links TRBV4-1 to TRBJ1-1; unclear D gene. Trimming took 0 bases from V and 0 from J, leaving 14 bases between them. The germline gives CDR1 MGHRA, CDR2 YSYEKL. The CDR3 covers 17 residues. The DNA of the CDR3 is TGCGCCAGCAGCCAAGATCCAACAGACCTTATGAACACTGAAGCTTTCTTT. Protein: CASSQDPTDLMNTEAFF.

This chain links TRBV9 with TRBJ2-2, with a tentative D call TRBD1 (6 bases). Looked up from germline, CDR1 is SGDLS and CDR2 is YYNGEE. V lost 5 bases to trimming and J lost 1 base, with 12 bases between them. The CDR3 loop spans 15 amino acids. The chain's CDR3 is CASSPWTVNTGELFF. In nucleotides, the CDR3 is TGTGCCAGCAGTCCTTGGACAGTGAACACCGGGGAGCTGTTTTTT.

The rearrangement links TRBV9 to TRBJ2-3; 7 bases match TRBD1. The ends lost 2 bases at V and 6 bases at J; junction bases unmatched: 6. CDR3 length: 14 residues. Germline loops: CDR1 SGDLS, CDR2 YYNGEE. CDR3 region: CASSVRGGRDTQYF. The DNA for the CDR3 is TGTGCCAGCAGCGTCAGAGGGGGCCGGGATACGCAGTATTTT.

The chain recombines TRBV12-5 with TRBJ1-2; 9 bases are shared with TRBD1. From germline, CDR1 is LGHNT and CDR2 FRNRAP. The junction had 0 bases not matched to a gene; V was cut back by 1 base and J by 0 bases. CDR3 length equals 15 residues. The CDR3 loop reads CASGLGQGANYGYTF. In DNA form, the CDR3 reads TGTGCTAGTGGTTTGGGACAGGGGGCTAACTATGGCTACACCTTC.

The rearrangement uses TRBV4-1 and TRBJ2-5, with TRBD1 identical over 8 bases. Per the germline V gene, CDR1 is MGHRA and CDR2 is YSYEKL. This CDR3 spans 13 amino acids. V lost 4 bases to trimming and J lost 5 bases; unmatched junction nucleotides: 3. CDR3 sequence reads: CASSLNRGETQYF. For the CDR3, the DNA is TGCGCCAGCAGCCTTAACAGGGGGGAGACCCAGTACTTC.

This chain joins TRBV4-2 and TRBJ1-5, with 7 bases identical to TRBD1. Germline V gene sequence: CDR1 LGHNA, CDR2 YNFKEQ. J lost 6 bases, V lost 5 bases, and 7 bases had no gene match. The CDR3 loop spans 14 amino acids. CDR3 sequence: CASSGGTEGQPQHF. In DNA, the CDR3 is TGTGCCAGCAGCGGGGGGACAGAGGGTCAGCCCCAGCATTTT.